The next 17 T cell receptor beta chains were all read from a single sample in a study of vaccination effects on CD4 cells after COVID-19 (dated by TCRdb to the early 2020s). The antigens of these receptors remain unknown. The library was prepared using the immunoSEQ multiplex PCR assay. In TCRdb, the immuneACCESS table is reduced to in-frame sequences with V and J assigned. These tables do not hold every clone; where another copy was compared, an unresolved V gene accounts for under half, and the others remain unexplained. The sample table records some 68,000 clones; over 70% of these occur just once. The ten largest clones represent approximately 1.2% of the sample. In the ViraFEST assay, PBMC were stimulated with viral peptide pools, and TCR sequencing was then used to find antigen-specific CD4+ T cell clonotypes based on their expansion. After approximately 11 days of culture, CD4+ T cells were isolated with the EasySep CD4+ T cell isolation kit. Each participant received two doses of an mRNA SARS-CoV-2 vaccine, either BNT162b2 or mRNA-1273.

The input for sequencing was CD4+ T cells from PBMCs cultured with HCoV-229E spike peptides, taken after COVID-19 vaccination. What the cell subset or site label conveys for this sample: HCoV-229E spike overlapping peptide pool stimulation. These receptor sequences come from a human donor who received a COVID-19 vaccine.

The rearrangement joins TRBV24-1 to TRBJ1-1; tentative D call: TRBD1 (6 bases). This CDR3 has 13 amino acids. V was pared by 7 bases and J by 4 bases, with 12 bases between. Per germline, CDR1 KGHDR and CDR2 SFDVKD. The CDR3 DNA is TGTGCCACCAGAAATACAGGGACCACTGAAGCTTTCTTT. Encoded protein: CATRNTGTTEAFF.

The chain uses TRBV6-5 and TRBJ1-2; no reliable D call. The CDR3 runs to 13 residues. The germline CDR1 and CDR2 sequences are MNHEY and SVGAGI. The V gene lost 4 bases and the J gene lost 5 bases, with 11 bases spanning the gap. CDR3 in amino acids: CASSFSGFYGYTF. In DNA, the CDR3 is TGTGCCAGCAGTTTCAGCGGGTTTTATGGCTACACCTTC.

The chain employs TRBV12-5 and TRBJ2-3; a weak D match, TRBD2 (5 bases). V was clipped by 0 bases and J by 5 bases, with 9 bases between them. This CDR3 has 14 residues. Germline loops: CDR1 LGHNT, CDR2 FRNRAP. This chain's CDR3 is CASGLVGGGDTQYF. CDR3 nucleotide sequence: TGTGCTAGTGGTTTGGTTGGAGGTGGAGATACGCAGTATTTT.

The chain carries TRBV9 and TRBJ2-5; 8 positions match TRBD2. Trimming removed 0 bases from V and 9 bases from J; junction bases left unmatched: 7. Germline values: CDR1 SGDLS, CDR2 YYNGEE. This CDR3 has 14 residues. CDR3 residues: CASSVEVAGTAQYF. CDR3 sequence (DNA): TGTGCCAGCAGCGTAGAGGTAGCGGGGACGGCCCAGTACTTC.

This chain connects TRBV2 to TRBJ1-4; D remains unclear. Germline V lookup: CDR1 SNHLY, CDR2 FYNNEI. The V gene lost 4 bases and the J gene lost 11 bases, with 8 bases spanning the gap. This CDR3 spans 11 amino acids. CDR3 DNA: TGTGCCAGCAGTGGGAACCAGAAACTGTTTTTT. Translation: CASSGNQKLFF.

The CDR3 is CASSFGTDTQYF. DNA of the CDR3: TGTGCCAGCAGCTTCGGCACAGATACGCAGTATTTT. The V call is TRBV11-3, the J call TRBJ2-3; D is undetermined. V dropped 3 bases and J dropped 1 base, with 2 bases sitting between them. Germline-derived CDR1 and CDR2 are SGHNT and YENEEA. The CDR3 spans 12 residues.

The chain joins TRBV10-2 to TRBJ2-7, with TRBD2 identical over 8 bases. With V trimmed by 4 bases and J by 2 bases, 4 bases remained unmatched. CDR1 is WSHSY and CDR2 is SAAADI in the germline V gene. The CDR3 has 14 amino acids. The DNA for the CDR3 is TGCGCCAGCAGTGTTACCGGGGGGGCCTACGAGCAGTACGTC. It yields the protein CASSVTGGAYEQYV.

The rearrangement links TRBV4-1 to TRBJ1-2; D call uncertain. The CDR3 covers 14 residues. V was pared by 0 bases and J by 4 bases, with 9 bases between. The V gene's germline CDR1 is MGHRA and CDR2 YSYEKL. The CDR3 bases are TGCGCCAGCAGCCAAGAAACCATCACCTATGGCTACACCTTC. Encoded protein: CASSQETITYGYTF.

The CDR3 DNA reads TGTGCCAGCAGCCCTGGACAGGCTGGGGAGACCCAGTACTTC. This translates into CASSPGQAGETQYF. The V call is TRBV14, the J call TRBJ2-5, with 7 nucleotides matching TRBD1. V lost 4 bases to trimming and J lost 5 bases; unmatched junction nucleotides: 7. The CDR3 runs 14 residues. Germline CDR1 reads SGHDN; CDR2 reads FVKESK.

The rearrangement joins TRBV28 to TRBJ2-2, with D unclear. Germline V gene sequence: CDR1 MDHEN, CDR2 SYDVKM. The CDR3 sequence is 16 residues long. With 4 bases removed from V and 0 bases from J, the gap between germline ends came to 12 bases. The CDR3 spells CASSSAAATNTGELFF. In DNA form, the CDR3 reads TGTGCCAGCAGTTCTGCGGCAGCCACGAACACCGGGGAGCTGTTTTTT.

This clone was found a few times. This chain links TRBV6-1 with TRBJ1-2, with a tentative D call TRBD1 (6 bases). V lost 1 base and J 4 bases, leaving 10 bases between the germline ends. Germline-derived CDR1 and CDR2 are MNHNS and SASEGT. The CDR3 totals 14 residues. The CDR3 DNA is TGTGCCAGCAGTGAAGGACAGGATTTCTATGGCTACACCTTC. Translation gives CASSEGQDFYGYTF.

The chain has TRBV5-1 and TRBJ2-7; the D gene could be TRBD1 or TRBD2 (6 bases each). V gave up 4 bases and J gave up 5 bases, with 19 bases separating them. The germline V gene has CDR1 SGHRS and CDR2 YFSETQ. The CDR3 is made up of 15 amino acids. CDR3: CASSPQGGQDDEQYV. CDR3 DNA sequence: TGCGCCAGCAGCCCACAGGGAGGACAAGACGACGAGCAGTACGTC.

This chain joins TRBV5-1 and TRBJ2-3, with no clear D. The CDR3 sequence is 15 residues long. Germline V CDR1 and CDR2: SGHRS, YFSETQ. With 0 bases removed from V and 0 bases from J, the gap between germline ends came to 8 bases. The CDR3 region is CASSLGLASTDTQYF. The CDR3 coding sequence is TGCGCCAGCAGCTTGGGACTGGCTAGCACAGATACGCAGTATTTT.

The genes are TRBV3-1 (or the pseudogene TRBV3-2) and TRBJ1-1, with 12 bases lining up with TRBD1. With V trimmed by 5 bases and J by 13 bases, 8 bases remained unmatched. The CDR3 contains 13 residues. CDR1 is LGHDT and CDR2 is YNNKEL in the germline V gene (reference sequence). The CDR3 nucleotides read TGTGCCAGCAGCGGGCCGGGACAGGGGGCGGGTTTCTTT. Translated, it gives CASSGPGQGAGFF.

V is TRBV18 and J is TRBJ1-1, with a weak D call TRBD1 (6 bases). V was cut by 4 bases and J by 1 base, with 10 bases left in between. CDR1 and CDR2 (germline): KGHSH, LQKENI. CDR3 size: 14 residues. The CDR3 spells CASSRNRENTEAFF. The CDR3 coding sequence is TGTGCCAGCTCACGAAACAGGGAGAACACTGAAGCTTTCTTT.

The chain uses TRBV30 and TRBJ2-3; 9 positions agree with TRBD2. Germline V gene lookup returns CDR1 GTSNPN and CDR2 SVGIG (reference sequence). With V trimmed by 3 bases and J by 4 bases, 2 bases remained unmatched. This CDR3 is 13 amino acids long. CDR3 protein: CAWSGGGADTQYF. For the CDR3, the DNA is TGTGCCTGGAGCGGCGGGGGGGCAGATACGCAGTATTTT.

This clone came up once. The rearrangement uses TRBV6-5 and TRBJ2-3; D tentatively fits TRBD1 or TRBD2 (5 bases each). Trimming left V 8 bases short and J 7 bases short, with 10 bases between. The CDR3 is 11 residues long. Looked up from germline, CDR1 is MNHEY and CDR2 is SVGAGI. The CDR3: CASEGRNTQYF. CDR3 sequence (DNA): TGTGCCAGCGAGGGGCGGAATACGCAGTATTTT.